A single T cell receptor beta chain is shown here with its context. A read error may produce the germline difference seen at one junction end. This entry is derived from a study of blood T cell repertoires in COVID-19. Study-level information: T cells, B-cell-depleted T cells, or PBMCs supplied cDNA or gDNA.

This CDR3 is 17 amino acids long. Germline V CDR1 and CDR2: SGHNT, YYREEE (reference sequence). Profiling relied on immunoSEQ multiplex PCR, and the TCRdb table lists in-frame clones only, not all of them. The sample shows about 130,000 clones, about 70% of them seen only once. This TCR was recovered from an older man with COVID-19, enrolled during active disease. The sequencing sample was made of peripheral blood. V usage is TRBV5-4 and J usage is TRBJ1-6; TRBD1 matches at 9 bases. The CDR3 spells CTSSFDGTGIYNSPLHF. The CDR3 region has the DNA TGTACCAGCAGCTTTGATGGGACAGGGATATATAATTCACCCCTCCACTTT.